Included here is one T cell receptor beta chain sequence, with context. The data originate from a study of cytomegalovirus exposure and HLA in healthy donors. Study at large: HLA-typed donors were the source of approximately 85 million unique TCRs held in an early data release.

The V segment lost 0 bases and the J segment 8 bases; nucleotides outside the gene matches: 8. CDR1 is LGHNA and CDR2 is YSLEER in the germline V gene. The CDR3 consists of 15 residues. Use of 60 Vbeta and 13 Jbeta primers characterized the PCR. Clones were sequenced by immunoSEQ multiplex PCR, and TCRdb holds only the in-frame ones, with some missing. Of about 130,000 clones in the sample, 72% were seen once. The chain is built from TRBV4-3 and TRBJ1-2; 8 bases are a match to TRBD1. This TCR was recovered from a man between 45 and 60 years old in good health and CMV-seropositive. Sequenced input: PBMCs. Here the CDR3 DNA reads TGCGCCAGCAGCCAAGAGGGGGACAGGACGGTAGGCTACACCTTC. Its translation: CASSQEGDRTVGYTF.